This T cell receptor (beta chain) was captured in a study of OX40 agonist ivuxolimab in advanced cancers. Generated by immunoSEQ multiplex PCR, the TCRdb table keeps only in-frame clones and is missing some. The sample shows tens of thousands of clones, 84% of them seen only once. The CDR3 is 14 amino acids. Germline CDR1 and CDR2: SGHTA and FQGNSA. Trimming removed 3 bases from V and 9 bases from J, with 15 bases in between. The clonotype was recovered from an adult with an advanced solid tumor such as melanoma, head and neck, liver or kidney cancer. This chain uses TRBV7-2 with TRBJ2-1; D gene unclear. The material was CD4+ or CD8+ T cells sorted from blood, obtained in a trial of the OX40 agonist ivuxolimab. DNA of the CDR3: TGTGCCAGCAGCTTGGCCCAACCGCCAGGTGAGCAGTTCTTC. It encodes CASSLAQPPGEQFF. The variable domain in full, with the rest retrieved from reference TRBV7-2 and TRBJ2-1, is GAGVSQSPSNKVTEKGKDVELRCDPISGHTALYWYRQSLGQGLEFLIYFQGNSAPDKSGLPSDRFSAERTGGSVSTLTIQRTQQEDSAVYLCASSLAQPPGEQFFGPGTRLTVL.